These 32 T cell receptor beta chains originate from one sample sequenced in a study of T cell responses to AZD1222 COVID-19 vaccine. The repertoire was sequenced with immunoSEQ multiplex PCR; TCRdb's copy has only in-frame clones and lacks some. The table records over 150,000 clones, just over 90% of them present only once. Sample: peripheral blood, taken on day 0 of AZD1222 vaccination. Receptors originate from an adult in good health.

This clone occurred once. The rearrangement uses TRBV9 and TRBJ2-7; 10 nucleotides align to TRBD1. This CDR3 is built from 15 residues. Germline assignment: CDR1 SGDLS and CDR2 YYNGEE. V gave up 0 bases and J gave up 3 bases; unmatched junction bases: 3. CDR3 loop: CASSVAGDRGYEQYF. The CDR3 region has the DNA TGTGCCAGCAGCGTAGCCGGGGACAGGGGCTACGAGCAGTACTTC.

The chain couples TRBV24-1 to TRBJ2-7, with D possibly matching TRBD2 (6 bases). The CDR3 is 19 residues long. V was shortened by 1 base and J by 2 bases, with 23 bases between the two germline ends. Per germline, CDR1 KGHDR and CDR2 SFDVKD. CDR3 DNA: TGTGCCACCAGTGATTTTGACGGGGGTGGGGAGACTCAAGCCTACGAGCAGTACTTC. Translating gives CATSDFDGGGETQAYEQYF.

The gene calls are TRBV18 and TRBJ2-4, with D tentatively TRBD2 (5 bases). The ends were cut back, 2 bases at V and 6 bases at J, with 14 bases in the middle. Germline V CDR1 and CDR2: KGHSH, LQKENI. The CDR3 is made up of 15 amino acids. The CDR3 nucleotides are TGTGCCAGCTCACCAGGCAGCGGTTACAGAAACATTCAGTACTTC. Translating it yields CASSPGSGYRNIQYF.

The chain couples TRBV6-2 or TRBV6-3 to TRBJ1-6, with 9 positions matching TRBD1. The trim removed 6 bases at V and 0 bases at J, leaving 9 bases unmatched. The CDR3 contains 18 residues. The germline V gene encodes CDR1 MNHEY and CDR2 SVGEGT. CDR3 residues: CASSPTPGQGSYNSPLHF. DNA of the CDR3: TGTGCCAGCAGCCCAACCCCGGGACAGGGCTCCTATAATTCACCCCTCCACTTT.

This clone was recorded only once. This sample also contains other DNA sequences that code for the same CDR3. The chain has TRBV18 and TRBJ1-2; 8 bases align to TRBD1. The ends lost 5 bases at V and 7 bases at J; junction bases unmatched: 3. The CDR3 totals 12 residues. Germline loops: CDR1 KGHSH, CDR2 LQKENI. CDR3 amino acids: CASSSDRGGYTF. The CDR3 nucleotides read TGTGCCAGCTCATCTGACAGGGGTGGCTACACCTTC.

The chain uses TRBV9 and TRBJ2-7, with a possible D match to TRBD2 (6 bases). CDR1 and CDR2 from the germline V gene are SGDLS and YYNGEE. CDR3 length: 15 amino acids. Trimming took 4 bases from V and 0 from J, leaving 14 bases between them. The CDR3 loop reads CASSPGGGASYEQYF. CDR3 DNA sequence: TGTGCCAGCAGCCCCGGTGGAGGGGCCTCCTACGAGCAGTACTTC.

The rearrangement uses TRBV30 and TRBJ2-5, with 10 bases that match TRBD2. Trimming took 3 bases from V and 7 from J; bases not matched to a gene: 11. The CDR3 has 15 amino acids. The germline V gene encodes CDR1 GTSNPN and CDR2 SVGIG (reference sequence). The CDR3 protein is CAWSGTASGGGTQYF. CDR3 bases: TGTGCCTGGAGCGGCACCGCTAGCGGGGGAGGGACCCAGTACTTC.

The rearrangement joins TRBV25-1 to TRBJ1-1; D gene ambiguous. Deletions cut 1 base from V and 9 bases from J, with 6 bases between. This CDR3 spans 11 amino acids. Germline assignment: CDR1 MGHDK and CDR2 SYGVNS. CDR3 nucleotides: TGTGCCAGCAGTGAATTGAGGAAAGCTTTCTTT. Protein product: CASSELRKAFF.

J is TRBJ1-1 and V is TRBV5-1; possible D gene TRBD1, 6 bases. Trimming took off 2 bases at V and 1 base at J, with 15 bases between the two ends. CDR3 length: 16 amino acids. Germline V gene sequence: CDR1 SGHRS, CDR2 YFSETQ. The CDR3 nucleotides are TGCGCCAGCAGCTTTACCAGGGGTGGATCGAACACTGAAGCTTTCTTT. This codes for CASSFTRGGSNTEAFF.

The chain is built from TRBV5-4 and TRBJ2-3; perhaps D is TRBD1 or TRBD2 (5 bases each). This CDR3 has 14 amino acids. Germline-derived CDR1 and CDR2 are SGHNT and YYREEE (reference sequence). V was clipped by 2 bases and J by 0 bases, with 7 bases between them. The CDR3 protein is CASSFWGSTDTQYF. As DNA, the CDR3 is TGTGCCAGCAGCTTCTGGGGGAGCACAGATACGCAGTATTTT. The full variable domain, its missing parts supplied by reference TRBV5-4 and TRBJ2-3, is ETGVTQSPTHLIKTRGQQVTLRCSSQSGHNTVSWYQQALGQGPQFIFQYYREEENGRGNFPPRFSGLQFPNYSSELNVNALELDDSALYLCASSFWGSTDTQYFGPGTRLTVL.

CDR3: CASSPPFRGIYNEQFF. CDR3 nucleotides: TGTGCCAGCAGCCCCCCCTTCCGGGGGATCTACAATGAGCAGTTCTTC. J is TRBJ2-1 and V is TRBV11-2; a weak D match, TRBD2 (6 bases). The CDR3 spans 16 residues. Deletions cut 5 bases from V and 3 bases from J, with 17 bases between. Germline V gene lookup returns CDR1 SGHAT and CDR2 FQNNGV.

The genes are TRBV10-3 and TRBJ1-5; D not resolved. Germline V lookup: CDR1 ENHRY, CDR2 SYGVKD. The CDR3 runs 13 residues. Between the trimmed V and J ends, which lost 6 bases and 3 bases, there was a span of 9 bases. As DNA, the CDR3 is TGTGCCATCAGCCCCCTCTACAATCAGCCCCAGCATTTT. Translated, it gives CAISPLYNQPQHF.

The rearrangement joins TRBV12-3 or TRBV12-4 to TRBJ2-5; D possibly corresponds to TRBD1 (6 bases). This CDR3 comprises 12 residues. The ends were cut back, 6 bases at V and 4 bases at J, with 9 bases in the middle. The CDR3 region has the DNA TGTGCCAGCAGGTGGGGGCGAGAGACCCAGTACTTC. This sequence encodes CASRWGRETQYF.

V gene TRBV7-9 combines with J gene TRBJ2-5; a possible D gene is TRBD2 (6 bases). Trimming shortened V by 1 base and J by 1 base, and 10 bases separated the two germline ends. This CDR3 contains 15 residues. Germline V gene sequence: CDR1 SEHNR, CDR2 FQNEAQ (reference sequence). This CDR3 reads CASSLGAGPQETQYF. The CDR3 DNA reads as TGTGCCAGCAGCTTAGGGGCGGGGCCCCAAGAGACCCAGTACTTC. Filled out from reference TRBV7-9 and TRBJ2-5, the complete variable domain reads DTGVSQNPRHKITKRGQNVTFRCDPISEHNRLYWYRQTLGQGPEFLTYFQNEAQLEKSRLLSDRFSAERPKGSFSTLEIQRTEQGDSAMYLCASSLGAGPQETQYFGPGTRLLVL.

This clone was seen just once. The chain joins TRBV3-1 (or the pseudogene TRBV3-2) to TRBJ1-2, with 9 bases identical to TRBD1. This CDR3 has 17 residues. V gave up 5 bases and J gave up 8 bases; unmatched junction bases: 18. Germline CDR1 reads LGHDT; CDR2 reads YNNKEL (reference sequence). The CDR3: CASSKFNRRDRDGGYTF. CDR3 sequence (DNA): TGTGCCAGCAGCAAGTTCAACCGCCGGGACAGGGATGGGGGCTACACCTTC.

The chain couples TRBV19 to TRBJ2-7, with 7 bases that match TRBD1. Trimming removed 6 bases from V and 7 bases from J; junction bases left unmatched: 21. The CDR3 runs to 17 residues. CDR1 and CDR2 from the germline V gene are LNHDA and SQIVND (reference sequence). In nucleotides, the CDR3 is TGTGCCAGTAGCCTTGAGGGGACAGTTGTCCTTCCAAGGGAGCAGTACTTC. This encodes CASSLEGTVVLPREQYF.

DNA for the CDR3: TGTGCCAGCAAGACCGAGACAGGGAACTATGGCTACACCTTC. Translation: CASKTETGNYGYTF. The chain joins TRBV27 to TRBJ1-2; TRBD1 agrees at 7 bases. Trimming at V came to 7 bases and at J to 2 bases, leaving 7 bases not matched to a gene. Germline V lookup: CDR1 MNHEY, CDR2 SMNVEV (reference sequence). This CDR3 has 14 amino acids.

The chain links TRBV6-2 or TRBV6-3 to TRBJ1-1, with no clear D. The V gene's germline CDR1 is MNHEY and CDR2 SVGEGT. CDR3 length: 15 amino acids. V was clipped by 6 bases and J by 4 bases, with 18 bases between them. CDR3 DNA sequence: TGTGCCAGCAGCCAAGGGTCTAGCGCGGGCACTGAAGCTTTCTTT. It encodes CASSQGSSAGTEAFF.

This CDR3 is CASSLGTSGGYTDTQYF. The CDR3 DNA follows: TGTGCCAGCAGCTTGGGGACTAGCGGGGGTTACACAGATACGCAGTATTTT. The V call is TRBV5-8, the J call TRBJ2-3, with 13 positions matching TRBD2. This CDR3 comprises 17 residues. Germline V CDR1 and CDR2: SGHTS, YDEGEE. V shed 0 bases and J 2 bases; nucleotides not matched to a gene: 3.

This clone was picked up one time. The rearrangement joins TRBV7-6 to TRBJ2-7, with TRBD2 matching over 15 bases. Germline values: CDR1 SGHVS, CDR2 FNYEAQ. Losses at the gene ends were 3 bases for V and 1 base for J; bases not matched to a gene: 10. CDR3 length equals 19 residues. CDR3 sequence: CASSFQPGLAGGRSYEQYF. CDR3 nucleotides: TGTGCCAGCAGCTTCCAACCGGGACTAGCGGGGGGTCGATCCTACGAGCAGTACTTC.

The chain uses TRBV5-3 and TRBJ1-1; D remains unclear. TRBV5-3 is an open reading frame whose function is uncertain. This CDR3 region has 14 residues. V lost 4 bases to trimming and J lost 1 base, with 11 bases between them. The CDR3 DNA sequence: TGTGCCAGAAGCCGATCCCCTCGGAACACTGAAGCTTTCTTT. Its translation is CARSRSPRNTEAFF.

V and J are TRBV5-1 and TRBJ1-2, with 9 nucleotides matching TRBD1. The CDR3 contains 13 residues. V shed 4 bases, J shed 8 bases, and the junction held 6 bases outside the gene matches. Germline assignment: CDR1 SGHRS and CDR2 YFSETQ. CDR3 DNA sequence: TGCGCCAGCAGCAGGAACAGGGGGCTGGGCTACACCTTC. This encodes CASSRNRGLGYTF. The full variable domain, its missing parts supplied by reference TRBV5-1 and TRBJ1-2, is KAGVTQTPRYLIKTRGQQVTLSCSPISGHRSVSWYQQTPGQGLQFLFEYFSETQRNKGNFPGRFSGRQFSNSRSEMNVSTLELGDSALYLCASSRNRGLGYTFGSGTRLTVV.

J is TRBJ2-1 and V is TRBV9; 8 nucleotides line up with TRBD2. The CDR3 spans 17 residues. J gave up 0 bases and V 0 bases, and 5 bases lay outside the gene matches. Germline CDR1 SGDLS, CDR2 YYNGEE. The CDR3 nucleotides read TGTGCCAGCAGCGTAGCTTCCGGGACTAGCTCCTACAATGAGCAGTTCTTC. Protein: CASSVASGTSSYNEQFF. Complete variable domain (other parts from reference TRBV9 and TRBJ2-1): DSGVTQTPKHLITATGQRVTLRCSPRSGDLSVYWYQQSLDQGLQFLIQYYNGEERAKGNILERFSAQQFPDLHSELNLSSLELGDSALYFCASSVASGTSSYNEQFFGPGTRLTVL.

The chain employs TRBV4-3 and TRBJ2-3, with D tentatively TRBD1 or TRBD2 (5 bases each). V was clipped by 0 bases and J by 1 base, with 14 bases between them. Germline V gene sequence: CDR1 LGHNA, CDR2 YSLEER. This CDR3 comprises 17 residues. The CDR3 nucleotides read TGCGCCAGCAGCCAAGAGCCCCCCGGGACCGGCACAGATACGCAGTATTTT. Its translation is CASSQEPPGTGTDTQYF.

The chain employs TRBV11-2 and TRBJ2-7; the match to TRBD1 covers 8 bases. Germline CDR1 is SGHAT and CDR2 is FQNNGV. The junction had 6 bases not matched to a gene; V was cut back by 5 bases and J by 6 bases. This CDR3 region has 13 residues. The CDR3 region has the DNA TGTGCCAGCAGCCCCGTTACAGGGGGCGAGCAGTACTTC. Its protein product is CASSPVTGGEQYF. The whole variable domain, filled in from reference TRBV11-2 and TRBJ2-7, reads EAGVAQSPRYKIIEKRQSVAFWCNPISGHATLYWYQQILGQGPKLLIQFQNNGVVDDSQLPKDRFSAERLKGVDSTLKIQPAKLEDSAVYLCASSPVTGGEQYFGPGTRLTVT.

CDR3 DNA: TGTGCCAGCAGTTTAGAGAGGGGCAACGTCCTGACTTTC. Residues: CASSLERGNVLTF. The chain links TRBV12-3 or TRBV12-4 to TRBJ2-6, with D perhaps given as TRBD1 or TRBD2 (5 bases each). Trimming took 1 base from V and 9 from J, leaving 7 bases between them. CDR3 size: 13 residues.

The chain combines TRBV20-1 with TRBJ1-2; TRBD1 is a possible D gene (6 bases). Germline loops: CDR1 DFQATT, CDR2 SNEGSKA (reference sequence). The CDR3 runs 13 residues. Trimming removed 3 bases from V and 5 bases from J, with 13 bases in between. The CDR3 here is CSASRTDKYGYTF. CDR3 DNA sequence: TGCAGTGCTAGTAGGACAGATAAATATGGCTACACCTTC.

V gene TRBV4-2 combines with J gene TRBJ2-2; 13 positions match TRBD2. This CDR3 is 18 amino acids long. V dropped 4 bases and J dropped 6; count of bases not matched to a gene: 11. The germline CDR1 and CDR2 sequences are LGHNA and YNFKEQ. The CDR3 protein is CASSRRIELAGGPGELFF. CDR3 sequence (DNA): TGTGCCAGCAGCCGGCGGATCGAACTAGCGGGGGGGCCCGGGGAGCTGTTTTTT.

This chain uses TRBV12-5 with TRBJ1-1; unclear D gene. CDR1 is LGHNT, CDR2 FRNRAP, per germline. The V end was cut by 5 bases, the J end by 0 bases, with 10 bases between. This CDR3 region has 14 residues. DNA of the CDR3: TGTGCTAGTGGTACGTGGCTCATGAACACTGAAGCTTTCTTT. It is translated as CASGTWLMNTEAFF.

This clone showed up just once. For the CDR3, the DNA is TGCGCCAGCAGCTTGCCTAGGACTGGGGGTCACACTGAAGCTTTCTTT. This gives the protein CASSLPRTGGHTEAFF. The chain joins TRBV5-1 to TRBJ1-1; D is perhaps TRBD1 (5 bases). V was shortened by 1 base and J by 3 bases, with 16 bases between the two germline ends. CDR3 size: 16 residues. Germline values: CDR1 SGHRS, CDR2 YFSETQ.

The chain combines TRBV19 with TRBJ1-5, with TRBD1 matching 10 bases. Trimming took 6 bases from V and 6 from J; bases not matched to a gene: 8. The CDR3 runs to 15 residues. Germline V gene data show CDR1 as LNHDA and CDR2 as SQIVND (reference sequence). CDR3 amino acids: CASSLDRGRGQPQHF. As DNA, the CDR3 is TGTGCCAGTAGCCTAGACAGGGGGCGCGGTCAGCCCCAGCATTTT.

This clone appeared a few times. The CDR3 here is CASSPRGTNTEAFF. The CDR3, as DNA: TGTGCCAGCAGCCCCCGGGGCACGAACACTGAAGCTTTCTTT. The chain employs TRBV9 and TRBJ1-1; possible D gene TRBD1, 5 bases. Between the trimmed V and J ends, which lost 4 bases and 1 base, there was a span of 11 bases. Germline V CDR1 and CDR2: SGDLS, YYNGEE. This CDR3 comprises 14 residues.